This TCR beta chain was recovered during a study of blood T cell repertoires in COVID-19. Study-wide background: Some COVID-19 samples were acute and others convalescent; all came from the United States, Italy and Spain. T cells, B-cell-depleted T cells, or PBMCs supplied cDNA or gDNA.

Germline loops: CDR1 SGHAT, CDR2 FQNNGV. V gave up 0 bases and J gave up 5 bases; unmatched junction bases: 7. The CDR3 length is 16 residues. The table came from immunoSEQ multiplex PCR; TCRdb's copy has only in-frame clones and leaves some out. The top ten clones hold 0.82% of a sample with 200,000 to 250,000 clones, about 90% of them seen once. Sequencing was performed on peripheral blood. This chain joins TRBV11-2 and TRBJ1-2, with 9 bases matching TRBD1. This clonotype was obtained from a man aged 55-75 years with COVID-19, enrolled during active disease. This CDR3 is CASSLDRTGAEYGYTF. CDR3 DNA sequence: TGTGCCAGCAGCTTAGACCGGACAGGGGCAGAGTATGGCTACACCTTC.